In its sample, the clone carrying this TCR beta chain was seen a few times. 60 Vbeta and 13 Jbeta primers were used in PCR. The data were produced by immunoSEQ multiplex PCR, yet TCRdb's version contains in-frame clones alone and is incomplete. The sample includes some 120,000 clones, 70% to 80% of them seen just once. CDR1 is SGHRS and CDR2 is YFSETQ in the germline V gene. V gave up 0 bases and J gave up 4 bases; unmatched junction bases: 11. The CDR3 loop spans 17 amino acids. The sample belongs to a study of cytomegalovirus exposure and HLA in healthy donors. The specimen sequenced was PBMCs. The chain uses TRBV5-1 and TRBJ1-1, with 8 positions matching TRBD1. The sequence came from a human donor in good health. CDR3 region: CASSLGGDRRGFTEAFF. DNA for the CDR3: TGCGCCAGCAGCTTGGGGGGGGACAGGAGGGGATTCACTGAAGCTTTCTTT.